In this sample, the clone carrying this TCR beta chain turned up once. Antigen: not known. Profiled with immunoSEQ multiplex PCR; TCRdb holds only in-frame clones, not every one. The sample lists 6,000 to 9,000 clones, roughly 73% occurring once. This sample is drawn from a study of chemoradiotherapy in HPV16-positive cancers. Study as a whole: Functional T-cell assays on a couple of HPV16-positive patients' cells defined candidate HPV-specific clones and common TCR motifs.

Trimming removed 2 bases from V and 4 bases from J, with 7 bases in between. This CDR3 has 13 amino acids. Germline V gene sequence: CDR1 SGHRS, CDR2 YFSETQ. Study observations and caveats: Candidate HPV-specific clones and E7-related TCR motifs grew in tumor during treatment. Better recurrence-free survival went with HPV-responsive T-cell expansion in HPV16-positive patients.

Over chemoradiotherapy, repertoires were sampled more than once. The sample was gathered from a patient who underwent chemoradiotherapy. The V gene is TRBV5-1, the J gene TRBJ1-5; D is unresolved. The sequence was obtained from a human donor with HPV-associated anogenital cancer. The CDR3 spells CASSLGENQPQHF. The CDR3 coding sequence is TGCGCCAGCAGCTTAGGAGAAAATCAGCCCCAGCATTTT.